This T cell receptor beta chain was profiled in a study of Ad26.COV2.S vaccination and SARS-CoV-2 variants. Treatment reported: around 19 received Ad26.COV2.S at low or high dose, single or two shots; about 5 received placebo; per-sample allocation not given. Vaccine and placebo recipients were sampled on day 63 after the first injection. Method: immunoSEQ multiplex PCR; TCRdb's copy keeps in-frame clones and lacks some. The repertoire consists of around 450,000 clones, with around 90% occurring once and the leading ten covering more than 3.5%. The CDR3 runs to 16 residues. The germline V gene has CDR1 MNHNS and CDR2 SASEGT. Trimming removed 2 bases at V and 5 bases at J, with 15 bases between.

The rearrangement uses TRBV6-1 and TRBJ2-2; D not certain. This specimen consisted of peripheral blood, obtained in a trial of Ad26.COV2.S vaccine versus placebo. This sequence was found in a person aged 18-60 years who received the Ad26.COV2.S COVID-19 vaccine or a placebo. The CDR3 nucleotides are TGTGCCAGCAGTGAATCGACTCACTTTATAACCGGGGAGCTGTTTTTT. Translating gives CASSESTHFITGELFF.